The 26 T cell receptor beta chains given below trace back to one sample, sequenced in a study of cytomegalovirus exposure and HLA in healthy donors. The PCR contained 60 Vbeta and 13 Jbeta primers. Generated by immunoSEQ multiplex PCR, the TCRdb table keeps only in-frame clones and is missing some. The top ten hold 1.5% of the sample, which has 180,000 or so clones, about four fifths seen once. Sequencing used PBMCs. The source is a male donor in good health and CMV-seronegative.

This rearrangement joins TRBV7-9 to TRBJ1-4; possibly TRBD1 for D (6 bases). The V end was cut by 5 bases, the J end by 5 bases, with 12 bases between. This CDR3 spans 14 amino acids. CDR1 and CDR2 from the germline V gene are SEHNR and FQNEAQ (reference sequence). In nucleotides, the CDR3 is TGTGCCAGCAGCCGAGGGGGGGAGAATGAAAAACTGTTTTTT. Translated: CASSRGGENEKLFF.

The rearrangement links TRBV7-2 to TRBJ2-7; 8 positions match TRBD2. This CDR3 comprises 17 residues. Per germline, CDR1 SGHTA and CDR2 FQGNSA. The V and J ends lost 5 bases and 3 bases, in that order; junction bases with no gene match: 15. The CDR3 protein is CASSPSPSRGGDYEQYF. CDR3 DNA: TGTGCCAGCAGCCCGTCCCCCAGCCGGGGGGGGGACTACGAGCAGTACTTC.

This clone has more than one count but fewer than ten. V gene TRBV6-6 combines with J gene TRBJ1-5; 7 nucleotides agree with TRBD1. Trimming took 7 bases from V and 6 from J; bases not matched to a gene: 9. CDR1 and CDR2 (germline): MNHNY, SVGAGI (reference sequence). This CDR3 region has 14 residues. This CDR3 is CASIGPGGGQPQHF. CDR3 nucleotide sequence: TGTGCCAGCATAGGGCCAGGGGGAGGTCAGCCCCAGCATTTT.

The chain couples TRBV6-5 to TRBJ2-7, with TRBD1 matching 7 bases. Germline assignment: CDR1 MNHEY and CDR2 SVGAGI. CDR3 length: 14 residues. With 6 bases clipped from V and 3 bases from J, the junction kept 8 bases outside the gene matches. As DNA, the CDR3 is TGTGCCAGCAGGGCGCCGGGACAGAACTACGAGCAGTACTTC. Residues: CASRAPGQNYEQYF.

This clone turned up a few times. Here the CDR3 reads CASSLQGRVTEAFF. For the CDR3, the DNA is TGTGCCAGCAGCTTGCAGGGTAGAGTTACTGAAGCTTTCTTT. This rearrangement joins TRBV5-5 to TRBJ1-1, with D maybe TRBD1 (5 bases). From germline, CDR1 is SGHKS and CDR2 YYEKEE (reference sequence). V was clipped by 1 base and J by 5 bases, with 12 bases between them. The CDR3 length is 14 residues.

V and J are TRBV6-1 and TRBJ2-7; D uncertain. Germline CDR1 and CDR2: MNHNS and SASEGT. CDR3 length: 11 residues. V lost 3 bases and J 9 bases, leaving 9 bases between the germline ends. The CDR3 nucleotides read TGTGCCAGCAGTGACCCATTCGGGCAGTACTTC. This codes for CASSDPFGQYF.

The chain carries TRBV4-3 and TRBJ2-5; 9 nucleotides line up with TRBD1. V lost 4 bases, J lost 4 bases, and 4 bases stayed unmatched. Germline loops: CDR1 LGHNA, CDR2 YSLEER. This CDR3 spans 14 amino acids. This CDR3 reads CASSRDRVGETQYF. The CDR3 DNA follows: TGCGCCAGCAGCCGGGACAGGGTTGGAGAGACCCAGTACTTC.

The chain joins TRBV9 to TRBJ1-5, with D perhaps matching TRBD1 (6 bases). There are 15 residues in the CDR3. Germline CDR1 SGDLS, CDR2 YYNGEE. The V end lost 4 bases, the J end lost 6 bases, and 17 bases lay between the germline ends. CDR3 protein: CASSRSGGAGQPQHF. As DNA, the CDR3 is TGTGCCAGCAGCCGTAGTGGGGGCGCGGGTCAGCCCCAGCATTTT.

This clone has a handful of counts. The chain uses TRBV25-1 and TRBJ1-1; D unresolved. V was trimmed by 10 bases and J by 2 bases, leaving 8 bases between them. This CDR3 is 11 amino acids long. The germline V gene has CDR1 MGHDK and CDR2 SYGVNS. The DNA of the CDR3 is TGTGCCACCGGGGTAAACACTGAAGCTTTCTTT. Amino acids: CATGVNTEAFF.

The gene calls are TRBV7-6 and TRBJ1-1; possible D gene TRBD1, 6 bases. Germline CDR1 SGHVS, CDR2 FNYEAQ. The CDR3 has 12 residues. Trimming removed 5 bases from V and 6 bases from J, with 10 bases in between. In nucleotides, the CDR3 is TGTGCCAGCAGCGCCGGACAGTCTGAAGCTTTCTTT. The encoded protein is CASSAGQSEAFF.

The chain employs TRBV7-3 and TRBJ1-5, with TRBD1 as a possible D gene (5 bases). The V end lost 1 base, the J end lost 12 bases, and 10 bases lay between the germline ends. The CDR3 totals 12 residues. Germline values: CDR1 SGHTA, CDR2 FQGTGA. In DNA, the CDR3 is TGTGCCAGCAGCTTAATTGGGGGGGGCCAGCATTTT. As protein: CASSLIGGGQHF. The full variable domain, completed using reference TRBV7-3 and TRBJ1-5, is GAGVSQTPSNKVTEKGKYVELRCDPISGHTALYWYRQSLGQGPEFLIYFQGTGAADDSGLPNDRFFAVRPEGSVSTLKIQRTERGDSAVYLCASSLIGGGQHFGDGTRLSIL.

V usage is TRBV19 and J usage is TRBJ2-1, with 7 bases identical to TRBD1. Germline CDR1 LNHDA, CDR2 SQIVND (reference sequence). The CDR3 is 13 residues long. J was trimmed by 6 bases and V by 10 bases; bases with no gene match: 9. CDR3 coding DNA: TGTGCCACCTTCGACAGGGTTCGCAATGAGCAGTTCTTC. Its protein is CATFDRVRNEQFF.

This clone has just one count. The J gene is TRBJ2-3, the V gene TRBV6-1; 13 nucleotides match TRBD2. The CDR3 has 18 residues. Germline trimming cut 6 bases from V and 4 bases from J; bases unmatched to any gene: 13. Germline V gene sequence: CDR1 MNHNS, CDR2 SASEGT. The CDR3 sequence is CASSELAGGQIRPDTQYF. CDR3 sequence (DNA): TGTGCCAGCAGCGAACTAGCGGGGGGGCAGATCCGGCCAGATACGCAGTATTTT.

The gene calls are TRBV11-2 and TRBJ1-4; D may be TRBD1 (5 bases). The CDR3 loop spans 15 amino acids. The germline gives CDR1 SGHAT, CDR2 FQNNGV. Trimming removed 1 base at V and 3 bases at J, with 9 bases between. The CDR3 sequence is CASSLAPGSNEKLFF. CDR3 bases: TGTGCCAGCAGCTTAGCCCCAGGGTCTAATGAAAAACTGTTTTTT.

DNA of the CDR3: TGTGCCAGCAGTTATCGGGCGGGACTAGCGGGTAAAAACATTCAGTACTTC. Translated, it gives CASSYRAGLAGKNIQYF. The chain employs TRBV28 and TRBJ2-4; TRBD2 agrees at 12 bases. The CDR3 totals 17 residues. V lost 4 bases, J lost 4 bases, and 8 bases stayed unmatched. Germline CDR1 reads MDHEN; CDR2 reads SYDVKM.

With regard to this clone: Within the sample, other DNA sequences also encode this same CDR3. This chain uses TRBV30 with TRBJ2-7; D remains unclear. CDR1 GTSNPN and CDR2 SVGIG come from the germline V gene (reference sequence). The CDR3 is 12 residues long. V lost 0 bases and J 0 bases, leaving 3 bases between the germline ends. The CDR3 region has the DNA TGTGCCTGGAGTGTCCGCTCCTACGAGCAGTACTTC. Protein: CAWSVRSYEQYF.

In DNA form, the CDR3 reads TGTGCCATCAAGCTAGGTGGGGGGGAGCTGTTTTTT. This gives the protein CAIKLGGGELFF. The V gene is TRBV10-3, the J gene TRBJ2-2; D is undetermined. This CDR3 spans 12 amino acids. Germline values: CDR1 ENHRY, CDR2 SYGVKD. V was trimmed by 7 bases and J by 8 bases, leaving 11 bases between them.

The chain uses TRBV5-6 and TRBJ2-2, with 7 bases lining up with TRBD2. CDR1 is SGHDT and CDR2 is YYEEEE in the germline V gene. Trimming took 6 bases from V and 5 from J; bases not matched to a gene: 7. There are 14 residues in the CDR3. In DNA, the CDR3 is TGTGCCAGCACTTGGGGGGGTGAAACCGGGGAGCTGTTTTTT. Its translation is CASTWGGETGELFF.

V gene TRBV19 combines with J gene TRBJ2-2, with 9 bases identical to TRBD1. CDR1 is LNHDA and CDR2 is SQIVND in the germline V gene (reference sequence). V trimming: 4 bases; J trimming: 3 bases; junction bases outside the gene matches: 6. CDR3 size: 16 residues. As DNA, the CDR3 is TGTGCCAGTAGTAAGGACAGGGGACGTGACACCGGGGAGCTGTTTTTT. It specifies CASSKDRGRDTGELFF.

This clone was counted once. V and J are TRBV27 and TRBJ2-5; no definite D call. Trimming cost V 3 bases and J 11 bases, with 10 bases left between them. Germline loops: CDR1 MNHEY, CDR2 SMNVEV (reference sequence). The CDR3 runs to 11 residues. This CDR3 reads CASSFLPLQYF. DNA for the CDR3: TGTGCCAGCAGTTTTCTCCCCCTTCAGTACTTC.

CDR3 amino acids: CASSDRTGATGELFF. CDR3 DNA: TGTGCCAGCAGTGACCGGACAGGGGCTACCGGGGAGCTGTTTTTT. The rearrangement joins TRBV6-1 to TRBJ2-2, with 9 nucleotides matching TRBD1. The V segment lost 3 bases and the J segment 5 bases; nucleotides outside the gene matches: 4. CDR3 length: 15 amino acids. Germline assignment: CDR1 MNHNS and CDR2 SASEGT.

This rearrangement joins TRBV5-4 to TRBJ2-3; no definite D call. Trimming removed 4 bases from V and 0 bases from J, with 9 bases in between. The CDR3 has 14 residues. CDR1 and CDR2 from the germline V gene are SGHNT and YYREEE (reference sequence). CDR3 protein: CASSPSSSTDTQYF. The DNA of the CDR3 is TGTGCCAGCAGCCCCTCGAGTAGCACAGATACGCAGTATTTT. Based on the CDR3 plus reference TRBV5-4 and TRBJ2-3, the full variable domain is ETGVTQSPTHLIKTRGQQVTLRCSSQSGHNTVSWYQQALGQGPQFIFQYYREEENGRGNFPPRFSGLQFPNYSSELNVNALELDDSALYLCASSPSSSTDTQYFGPGTRLTVL.

The chain is built from TRBV27 and TRBJ2-5; TRBD1 aligns across 10 bases. J was trimmed by 4 bases and V by 5 bases; bases with no gene match: 10. This CDR3 contains 16 residues. Germline V CDR1 and CDR2: MNHEY, SMNVEV (reference sequence). The CDR3: CASSDRGRWGGETQYF. The CDR3 DNA follows: TGTGCCAGCAGTGACAGGGGGCGCTGGGGTGGAGAGACCCAGTACTTC.

The chain couples TRBV5-4 to TRBJ2-3; TRBD2 agrees at 13 bases. Germline CDR1 and CDR2: SGHNT and YYREEE (reference sequence). Trimming took 4 bases from V and 5 from J; bases not matched to a gene: 4. There are 15 residues in the CDR3. CDR3 DNA sequence: TGTGCCAGCAGCGCGACTAGCGGGGGGAAAGATACGCAGTATTTT. Protein sequence: CASSATSGGKDTQYF.

Here the CDR3 reads CASSLSENYEQYF. The CDR3 DNA is TGTGCCAGCAGTTTATCGGAGAACTACGAGCAGTACTTC. J is TRBJ2-5 and V is TRBV27; D ambiguous. Near its end, the DNA agrees better with TRBJ2-7, so the J call may be wrong. CDR3 length equals 13 residues. Germline V gene lookup returns CDR1 MNHEY and CDR2 SMNVEV (reference sequence).

This rearrangement joins TRBV27 to TRBJ1-1; D remains ambiguous. The CDR3 has 13 residues. V was clipped by 0 bases and J by 6 bases, with 8 bases between them. CDR1 MNHEY and CDR2 SMNVEV come from the germline V gene (reference sequence). DNA of the CDR3: TGTGCCAGCAGTTTATCCCGGCAGGCTGAAGCTTTCTTT. Protein product: CASSLSRQAEAFF.